A selection of T cell receptor beta chains follows, all from one sample in a study of blood T cell repertoires in COVID-19. TCRdb's copy holds only in-frame clones and misses some; the assay was immunoSEQ multiplex PCR. The sample includes about 180,000 clones, roughly 85% seen only once; the top ten take under 3.5%. Sequenced material: peripheral blood. The receptors were sampled from a man aged 55 to 70 with acute or convalescent COVID-19. Each CDR3 is given with its conserved first and last residue. The order of the fields is D gene, J gene, clone size, CDR3 length, V gene, CDR3 DNA, CDR3 protein. The D gene is left open where the match is weak. Only part of the rows carry a size: once, few, many, or a class if the clone is expanded.

. | TRBJ2-3 | . | 16 | TRBV5-5 | TGTGCCAGCAGCTTGGGGCCCAGGGGAGGCACAGATACGCAGTATTTT | CASSLGPRGGTDTQYF
. | TRBJ2-6 | . | 16 | TRBV28 | TGTGCCAGCAGTCGACGAAGGAGCTCTGGGGCCGACGTCCTGACTTTC | CASSRRRSSGADVLTF
TRBD2 | TRBJ2-1 | . | 11 | TRBV19 | TGTGCCAGTAGTCCCGGGACTAGCCCGTTCTTC | CASSPGTSPFF
. | TRBJ1-5 | . | 15 | TRBV5-4 | TGTGCCAGCAGCTTGGCAGGGGCTCCCCCTCAGCCCCAGCATTTT | CASSLAGAPPQPQHF
. | TRBJ2-3 | . | 14 | TRBV7-2 | TGTGCCAGCAGCTTAACTGGGCCCACAGATACGCAGTATTTT | CASSLTGPTDTQYF
TRBD2 | TRBJ2-1 | . | 16 | TRBV5-1 | TGCGCCAGCAGCTTGGTGGGGGGGTCCCTAAACAATGAGCAGTTCTTC | CASSLVGGSLNNEQFF
. | TRBJ2-5 | . | 12 | TRBV19 | TGTGCCAGTAGTTACAGCCAAGAGACCCAGTACTTC | CASSYSQETQYF
TRBD1 | TRBJ1-1 | . | 13 | TRBV6-4 | TGTGCCAGCAGTGGGGGACAGGGCCCTCTGGCTTTCTTT | CASSGGQGPLAFF
TRBD2 | TRBJ2-7 | few | 16 | TRBV5-4 | TGTGCCAGCAGTCCGGGGGTAGCGGGAGCGAGTTACGAGCAGTACTTC | CASSPGVAGASYEQYF
TRBD2 | TRBJ2-1 | once | 14 | TRBV7-9 | TGTGCCAGCAGCTTAGACCGGGAGGGGCCTGAGCAGTTCTTC | CASSLDREGPEQFF
. | TRBJ1-1 | . | 14 | TRBV5-1 | TGCGCCAGCAGCTTGGGCCAGGCAGCTCTTGAAGCTTTCTTT | CASSLGQAALEAFF
TRBD2 | TRBJ2-4 | once | 15 | TRBV19 | TGTGCCAGTAGCCCGACTAGCGGGAGGGGGGACATTCAGTACTTC | CASSPTSGRGDIQYF
. | TRBJ2-1 | . | 15 | TRBV3-1/TRBV3-2 | TGTGCCAGCAGCCAAGAGGGGGGTTCCTACAATGAGCAGTTCTTC | CASSQEGGSYNEQFF
. | TRBJ2-5 | few | 13 | TRBV11-1 | TGTGCCAGCAGCTTTACTTCCCGAGAGACCCAGTACTTC | CASSFTSRETQYF
TRBD2 | TRBJ2-2 | . | 16 | TRBV6-1 | TGTGCCAGCAGTGGCCGGACTAGCGGGAAGGCCGGGGAGCTGTTTTTT | CASSGRTSGKAGELFF
TRBD1 | TRBJ1-2 | . | 14 | TRBV3-1/TRBV3-2 | TGTGCCAGCACTGAAGCAGGGGGCCTATCCGGCTACACCTTC | CASTEAGGLSGYTF
. | TRBJ1-5 | . | 14 | TRBV3-1/TRBV3-2 | TGTGCCAGCAGCCAGGGGGCCCCGGAGCGGCCCCAGCATTTT | CASSQGAPERPQHF
. | TRBJ2-7 | . | 15 | TRBV4-1 | TGCGCCAGCAGCCAAGATCGGGGGGCCCTATACGAGCAGTACTTC | CASSQDRGALYEQYF
. | TRBJ1-4 | few | 11 | TRBV18 | TGTGCCAGCTCACCCCAAGAAAAACTGTTTTTT | CASSPQEKLFF
TRBD1 | TRBJ1-2 | . | 14 | TRBV27 | TGTGCCACCAGCAGAGGACAGGGCCTCTATGGCTACACCTTC | CATSRGQGLYGYTF
. | TRBJ2-4 | . | 15 | TRBV5-1 | TGCGCCAGCAGCGCCTTTGCGGGAGCCAAAAACATTCAGTACTTC | CASSAFAGAKNIQYF
TRBD1 | TRBJ1-6 | . | 14 | TRBV19 | TGTGCCAGTAGTCTGAGACAGGGGAATTCACCCCTCCACTTT | CASSLRQGNSPLHF
. | TRBJ2-1 | . | 18 | TRBV24-1 | TGTGCCACCTCTTCCCCCGGGACTTCTCCCGCCTTCCCAAATGAGCAGTTCTTC | CATSSPGTSPAFPNEQFF
TRBD1 | TRBJ2-3 | . | 15 | TRBV27 | TGTGCCAGCAGTCCCGGGACAGGGGGCGCAGATACGCAGTATTTT | CASSPGTGGADTQYF
TRBD2 | TRBJ2-2 | . | 15 | TRBV18 | TGTGCCAGCTCACCACTAGCGGGAGGTACCGGGGAGCTGTTTTTT | CASSPLAGGTGELFF
. | TRBJ2-7 | . | 12 | TRBV7-7 | TGTGCTAGCAGCCCGAACGGCTACGAGCAGTACTTC | CASSPNGYEQYF
TRBD1 | TRBJ2-3 | . | 17 | TRBV28 | TGTGCCAGCAGCCCCTCGACAGGGGTCCAGGGCACAGATACGCAGTATTTT | CASSPSTGVQGTDTQYF
. | TRBJ2-7 | . | 15 | TRBV30 | TGTGCCTGGAGTGCACCCCAGGCTCCCTCCTACGAGCAGTACTTC | CAWSAPQAPSYEQYF
. | TRBJ1-1 | . | 13 | TRBV28 | TGTGCCAGCAGTTCTCCAGGGCCGTGGGAAGCTTTCTTT | CASSSPGPWEAFF
TRBD1 | TRBJ2-7 | . | 13 | TRBV2 | TGTGCCAGCACGGGACAGGGTTCCCACGAGCAGTACTTC | CASTGQGSHEQYF
. | TRBJ1-2 | . | 14 | TRBV6-2/TRBV6-3 | TGTGCCAGCAGTTACGCCGGACAGAGCTATGGCTACACCTTC | CASSYAGQSYGYTF
. | TRBJ2-7 | once | 13 | TRBV12-3/TRBV12-4 | TGTGCCAGCAGTTCGGGAAGCTCCTACGAGCAGTACTTC | CASSSGSSYEQYF
. | TRBJ1-1 | . | 15 | TRBV19 | TGTGCCAGTAGTATAGGAGAAGTTGGGAACACTGAAGCTTTCTTT | CASSIGEVGNTEAFF
TRBD2 | TRBJ2-3 | . | 15 | TRBV18 | TGTGCCAGCTCACCGGGACTACCGGGCACAGATACGCAGTATTTT | CASSPGLPGTDTQYF
TRBD2 | TRBJ2-3 | once | 16 | TRBV7-3 | TGTGCCAGCAGCTTGATGACGGGAGGCAGCACAGATACGCAGTATTTT | CASSLMTGGSTDTQYF
. | TRBJ1-4 | . | 16 | TRBV27 | TGTGCCAGCAGTCCCCACCCGACAGGACTTAATGAAAAACTGTTTTTT | CASSPHPTGLNEKLFF
TRBD1 | TRBJ1-6 | few | 15 | TRBV20-1 | TGCAGTGCTAGTGTCGGTAGGGGGCAGAATTCACCCCTCCACTTT | CSASVGRGQNSPLHF
TRBD1 | TRBJ1-1 | . | 11 | TRBV4-2 | TGTGCCAGCAGCCTGGGACAGGAAGCTTTCTTT | CASSLGQEAFF
TRBD1 | TRBJ2-7 | . | 15 | TRBV11-2 | TGTGCCAGCACCCTCCGCGACAGGGGCTCCTACGAGCAGTACTTC | CASTLRDRGSYEQYF
TRBD2 | TRBJ2-3 | . | 17 | TRBV5-1 | TGCGCCAGCAGCTCCGGACTAGCGGGCACCTTGTTCGATACGCAGTATTTT | CASSSGLAGTLFDTQYF
. | TRBJ1-1 | few | 12 | TRBV20-1 | TGCAGTGCTAGTCGCGGCAACACTGAAGCTTTCTTT | CSASRGNTEAFF
. | TRBJ1-4 | . | 14 | TRBV11-2 | TGTGCCAGCAGCGCCGTGGGGGCTGGAGGAAAACTGTTTTTT | CASSAVGAGGKLFF
. | TRBJ2-7 | . | 16 | TRBV18 | TGTGCCAGCTCACCACCGACCGGGACTTTCACCTACGAGCAGTACTTC | CASSPPTGTFTYEQYF
. | TRBJ2-2 | . | 17 | TRBV18 | TGTGCCAGCTCGGCAGAACAGGAAGAGTATGGCACCGGGGAGCTGTTTTTT | CASSAEQEEYGTGELFF
TRBD1 | TRBJ1-2 | . | 12 | TRBV2 | TGTGCCAGCAGGGGGGACAGTGTTGGCTACACCTTC | CASRGDSVGYTF
. | TRBJ1-3 | . | 12 | TRBV12-3/TRBV12-4 | TGTGCCAGCAGCCCGTCTGGAAACACCATATATTTT | CASSPSGNTIYF
. | TRBJ1-2 | . | 15 | TRBV11-2 | TGTGCCAGCAGCTCACAACAGGGTGTTTATTCTGGCTACACCTTC | CASSSQQGVYSGYTF
. | TRBJ1-6 | . | 12 | TRBV28 | TGTGCCAGCAGTTTCCGAGATTCACCCCTCCACTTT | CASSFRDSPLHF
TRBD1 | TRBJ1-5 | . | 15 | TRBV6-5 | TGTGCCAGCAGCTCCCGGGACAGCCGCAATCAGCCCCAGCATTTT | CASSSRDSRNQPQHF
. | TRBJ2-2 | . | 16 | TRBV2 | TGTGCCAGCAGTGTTTACAGGGTTTCGAGTTCCGGGGAGCTGTTTTTT | CASSVYRVSSSGELFF
TRBD2 | TRBJ2-7 | few | 14 | TRBV28 | TGTGCCAGCACCGAGAGCGGGAGCCTCTACGAGCAGTACTTC | CASTESGSLYEQYF
. | TRBJ2-3 | . | 13 | TRBV10-3 | TGTGCCATCAGCGCTGGCGGGATCGATACGCAGTATTTT | CAISAGGIDTQYF
TRBD1 | TRBJ2-1 | . | 15 | TRBV7-9 | TGTGCCAGCAGCTTAGCGACAGGGGGCTACAATGAGCAGTTCTTC | CASSLATGGYNEQFF
TRBD1 | TRBJ2-7 | few | 15 | TRBV7-9 | TGTGCCAGCAGCGGCCGGGACAGGGAGATAGGCGAGCAGTACTTC | CASSGRDREIGEQYF
. | TRBJ1-3 | . | 13 | TRBV28 | TGTGCCAGCAGTATCCAACAGGGAAACACCATATATTTT | CASSIQQGNTIYF